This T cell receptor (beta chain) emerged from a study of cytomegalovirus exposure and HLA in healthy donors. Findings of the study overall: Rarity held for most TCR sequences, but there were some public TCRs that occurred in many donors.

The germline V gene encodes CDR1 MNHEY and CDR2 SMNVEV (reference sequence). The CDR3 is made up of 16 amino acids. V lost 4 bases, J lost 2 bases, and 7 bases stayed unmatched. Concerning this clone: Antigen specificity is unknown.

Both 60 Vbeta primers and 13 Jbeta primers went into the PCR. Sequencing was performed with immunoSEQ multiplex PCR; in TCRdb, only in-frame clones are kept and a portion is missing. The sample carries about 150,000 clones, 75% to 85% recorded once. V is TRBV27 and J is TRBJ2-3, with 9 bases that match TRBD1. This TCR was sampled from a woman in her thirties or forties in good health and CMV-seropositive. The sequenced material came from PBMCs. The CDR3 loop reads CASSSHRGLATDTQYF. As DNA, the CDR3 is TGTGCCAGCAGTTCCCACAGGGGGCTAGCCACAGATACGCAGTATTTT.